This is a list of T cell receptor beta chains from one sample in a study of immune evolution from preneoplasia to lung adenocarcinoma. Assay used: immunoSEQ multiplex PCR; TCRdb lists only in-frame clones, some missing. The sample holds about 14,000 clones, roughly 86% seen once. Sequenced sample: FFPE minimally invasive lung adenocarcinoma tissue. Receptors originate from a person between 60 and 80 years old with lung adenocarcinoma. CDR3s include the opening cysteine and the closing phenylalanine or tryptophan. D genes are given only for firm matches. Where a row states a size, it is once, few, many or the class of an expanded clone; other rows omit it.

TGTGCCAGCAGCTTAACCGGGGGCAGGAATGAGCAGTTCTTC CASSLTGGRNEQFF TRBJ2-1 NA NA TRBV7-9
TGTGCCACCAGCAGAGATACAACTCGGGACAGGTTTAGTTTAGGTGGAAACACCATATATTTT CATSRDTTRDRFSLGGNTIYF TRBJ1-3 NA TRBD1 TRBV15
TGTGCCTGGACCCAGGGGCTCAACAATGAGCAGTTCTTC CAWTQGLNNEQFF TRBJ2-1 few NA TRBV30
TGTGCCAGCAGATTCACCGGGACAGGGACAGGGACAGATACGCAGTATTTT CASRFTGTGTGTDTQYF TRBJ2-3 NA TRBD1 TRBV7-3
TGTGCCAGCACCACAAGGACAGGGGGCGCGGGGGAGCTGTTTTTT CASTTRTGGAGELFF TRBJ2-2 NA TRBD1 TRBV2
TGTGCCATCCTCGGGCCCGGGGATGAGCAGTTCTTC CAILGPGDEQFF TRBJ2-1 NA NA TRBV5-4
TGTGCCTGGAGTGTACAGGGAGGCTATGGCTACACCTTC CAWSVQGGYGYTF TRBJ1-2 few NA TRBV30
TGTGCCAGCAGTTTAAACAGGGGGGGAGCCGGGGAGCTGTTTTTT CASSLNRGGAGELFF TRBJ2-2 NA NA TRBV27
TGTGCCAGCAGTCCCCTGGGACAGACTAACTATGGCTACACCTTC CASSPLGQTNYGYTF TRBJ1-2 NA TRBD1 TRBV28
TGTGCCAGCAGCCGGGACTTTGAGGCAGATACGCAGTATTTT CASSRDFEADTQYF TRBJ2-3 NA NA TRBV6-4
TGCGCCAGCAGCCATCACGACAGGGGAGCGGGAAAACTGTTTTTT CASSHHDRGAGKLFF TRBJ1-4 NA TRBD1 TRBV4-3